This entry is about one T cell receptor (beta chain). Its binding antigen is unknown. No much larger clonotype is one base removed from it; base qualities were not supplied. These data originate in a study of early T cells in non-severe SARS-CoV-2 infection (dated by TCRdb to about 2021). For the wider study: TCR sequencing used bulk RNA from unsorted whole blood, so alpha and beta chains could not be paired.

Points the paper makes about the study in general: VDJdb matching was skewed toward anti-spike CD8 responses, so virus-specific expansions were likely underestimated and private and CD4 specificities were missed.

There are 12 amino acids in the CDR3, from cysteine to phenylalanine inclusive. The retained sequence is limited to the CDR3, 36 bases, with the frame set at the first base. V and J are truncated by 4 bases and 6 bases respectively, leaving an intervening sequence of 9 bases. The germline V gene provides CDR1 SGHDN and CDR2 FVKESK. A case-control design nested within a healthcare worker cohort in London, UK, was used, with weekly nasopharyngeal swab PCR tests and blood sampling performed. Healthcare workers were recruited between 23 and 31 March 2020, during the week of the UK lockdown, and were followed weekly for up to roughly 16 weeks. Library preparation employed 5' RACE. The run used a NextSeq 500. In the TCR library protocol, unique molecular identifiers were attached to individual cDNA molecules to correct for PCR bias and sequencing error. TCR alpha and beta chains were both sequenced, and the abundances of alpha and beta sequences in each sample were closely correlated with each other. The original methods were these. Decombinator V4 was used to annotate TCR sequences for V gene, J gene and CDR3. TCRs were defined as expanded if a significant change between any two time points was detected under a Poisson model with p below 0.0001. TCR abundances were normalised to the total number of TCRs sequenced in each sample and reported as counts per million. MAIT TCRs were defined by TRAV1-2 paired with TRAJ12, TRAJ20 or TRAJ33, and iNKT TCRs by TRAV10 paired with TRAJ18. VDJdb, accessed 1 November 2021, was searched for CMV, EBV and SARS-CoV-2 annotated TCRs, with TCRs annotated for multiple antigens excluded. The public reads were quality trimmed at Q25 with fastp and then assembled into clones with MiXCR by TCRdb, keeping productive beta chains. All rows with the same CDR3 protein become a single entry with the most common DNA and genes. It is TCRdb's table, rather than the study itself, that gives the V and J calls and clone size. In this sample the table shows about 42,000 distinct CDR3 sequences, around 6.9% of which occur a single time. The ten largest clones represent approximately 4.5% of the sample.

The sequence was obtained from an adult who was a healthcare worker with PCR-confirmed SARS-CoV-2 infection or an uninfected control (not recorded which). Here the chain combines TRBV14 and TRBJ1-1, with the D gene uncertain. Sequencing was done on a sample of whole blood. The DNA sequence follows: TGTGCCAGCAGCCCCGACGGCGCTGAAGCTTTCTTT. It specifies CASSPDGAEAFF.